The T cell receptor (beta chain) described here comes from a study of identical twins. To note about this clonotype: Its specificity is not known.

Whole-study findings and limits: Researchers reported excess low generation probability among twin-shared out-of-frame alpha sequences. Conclusions relied on cross-sectional statistical analysis, not following the same donors.

TCRdb fed the 5' RACE reads into MiXCR, producing one record per CDR3 protein. The table lists 690,000 or so distinct CDR3 sequences, approximately 6% of them singletons. Trimming took 7 bases from V and 2 from J; bases not matched to a gene: 6. The germline gives CDR1 MNHNS, CDR2 SASEGT. The CDR3 totals 16 residues. The material sequenced was naive T cells sorted from blood. The gene calls are TRBV6-1 and TRBJ2-3; 13 bases are a match to TRBD2. This receptor was taken from a man between 18 and 35 years old in good health. CDR3 DNA sequence: TGTGCCAGCACCACAGGGACTAGCGGGACCACAGATACGCAGTATTTT. Translated, it gives CASTTGTSGTTDTQYF.